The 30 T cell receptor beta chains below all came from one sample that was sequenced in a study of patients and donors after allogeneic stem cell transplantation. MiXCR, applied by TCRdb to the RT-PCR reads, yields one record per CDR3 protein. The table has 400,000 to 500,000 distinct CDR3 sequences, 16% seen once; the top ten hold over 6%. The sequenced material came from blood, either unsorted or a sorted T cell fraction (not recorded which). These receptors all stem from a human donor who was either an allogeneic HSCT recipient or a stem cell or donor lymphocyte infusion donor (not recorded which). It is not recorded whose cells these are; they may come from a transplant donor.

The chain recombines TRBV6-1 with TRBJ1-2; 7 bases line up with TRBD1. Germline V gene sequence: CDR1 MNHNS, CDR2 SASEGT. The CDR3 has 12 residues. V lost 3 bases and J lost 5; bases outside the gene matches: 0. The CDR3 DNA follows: TGTGCCAGCAGTGAGGGACAGTATGGCTACACCTTC. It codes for CASSEGQYGYTF.

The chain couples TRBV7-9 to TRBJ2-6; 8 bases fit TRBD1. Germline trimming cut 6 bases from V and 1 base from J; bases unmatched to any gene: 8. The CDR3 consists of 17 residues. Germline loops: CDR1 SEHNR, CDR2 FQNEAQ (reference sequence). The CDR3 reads CASRSDRGSSGANVLTF. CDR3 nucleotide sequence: TGTGCCAGCAGATCCGACAGGGGTAGTTCTGGGGCCAACGTCCTGACTTTC. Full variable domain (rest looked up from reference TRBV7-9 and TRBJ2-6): DTGVSQNPRHKITKRGQNVTFRCDPISEHNRLYWYRQTLGQGPEFLTYFQNEAQLEKSRLLSDRFSAERPKGSFSTLEIQRTEQGDSAMYLCASRSDRGSSGANVLTFGAGSRLTVL.

The CDR3 DNA sequence: TGCGCCAGCAGCCAAGCCGGGGGTGACACTGAAGCTTTCTTT. As protein: CASSQAGGDTEAFF. The rearrangement links TRBV4-1 to TRBJ1-1, with D possibly matching TRBD1 (5 bases). Germline V gives CDR1 MGHRA, CDR2 YSYEKL. Trimming stripped 1 base from V and 3 bases from J, with 9 bases between. CDR3 length: 14 amino acids.

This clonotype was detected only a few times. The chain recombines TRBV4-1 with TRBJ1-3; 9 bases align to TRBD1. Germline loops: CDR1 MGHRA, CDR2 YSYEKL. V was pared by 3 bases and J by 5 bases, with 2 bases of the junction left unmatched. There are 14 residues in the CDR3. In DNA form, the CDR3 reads TGCGCCAGCAGCCACGGACAGGGGAGAAACACCATATATTTT. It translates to CASSHGQGRNTIYF.

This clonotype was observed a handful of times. CDR3 in DNA: TGCAGTGCTAGACCGGGGTTAAATTCTGGAAACACCATATATTTT. It encodes CSARPGLNSGNTIYF. The V gene is TRBV20-1, the J gene TRBJ1-3; D uncertain. V lost 2 bases, J lost 1 base, and 12 bases lay in between. This CDR3 comprises 15 residues. In germline, CDR1 is DFQATT, CDR2 SNEGSKA (reference sequence).

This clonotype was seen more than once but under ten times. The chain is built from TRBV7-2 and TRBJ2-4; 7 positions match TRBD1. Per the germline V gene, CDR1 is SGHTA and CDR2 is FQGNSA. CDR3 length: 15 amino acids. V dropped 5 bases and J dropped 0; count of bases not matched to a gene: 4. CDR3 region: CASSGSGGAKNIQYF. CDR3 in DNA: TGTGCCAGCAGCGGATCAGGGGGAGCCAAAAACATTCAGTACTTC.

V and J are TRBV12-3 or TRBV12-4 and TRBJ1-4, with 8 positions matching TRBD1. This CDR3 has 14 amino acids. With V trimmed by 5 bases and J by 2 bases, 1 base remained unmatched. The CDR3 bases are TGTGCCAGCAGTAACAGGGGGACTAATGAAAAACTGTTTTTT. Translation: CASSNRGTNEKLFF.

CDR3 sequence: CASSLAEEGTQETQYF. CDR3 sequence (DNA): TGTGCCAGCAGCTTAGCCGAGGAGGGCACGCAAGAGACCCAGTACTTC. The gene calls are TRBV7-9 and TRBJ2-5, with D possibly matching TRBD2 (6 bases). This CDR3 is 16 amino acids long. The ends were cut back, 0 bases at V and 2 bases at J, with 13 bases in the middle. CDR1 SEHNR and CDR2 FQNEAQ come from the germline V gene (reference sequence). Full variable domain (outside the CDR3, taken from reference TRBV7-9 and TRBJ2-5): DTGVSQNPRHKITKRGQNVTFRCDPISEHNRLYWYRQTLGQGPEFLTYFQNEAQLEKSRLLSDRFSAERPKGSFSTLEIQRTEQGDSAMYLCASSLAEEGTQETQYFGPGTRLLVL.

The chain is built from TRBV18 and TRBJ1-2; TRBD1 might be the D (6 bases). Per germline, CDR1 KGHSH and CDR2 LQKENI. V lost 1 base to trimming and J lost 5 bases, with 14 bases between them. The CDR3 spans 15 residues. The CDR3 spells CASSPRDTKPYGYTF. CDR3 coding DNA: TGTGCCAGCTCACCACGGGACACTAAACCTTATGGCTACACCTTC.

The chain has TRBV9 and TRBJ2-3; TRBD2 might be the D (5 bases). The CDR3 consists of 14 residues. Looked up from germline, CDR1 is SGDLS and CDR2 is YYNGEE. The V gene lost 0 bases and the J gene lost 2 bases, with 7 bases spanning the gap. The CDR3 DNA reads TGTGCCAGCAGCGTAGCTAGCTACACAGATACGCAGTATTTT. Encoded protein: CASSVASYTDTQYF.

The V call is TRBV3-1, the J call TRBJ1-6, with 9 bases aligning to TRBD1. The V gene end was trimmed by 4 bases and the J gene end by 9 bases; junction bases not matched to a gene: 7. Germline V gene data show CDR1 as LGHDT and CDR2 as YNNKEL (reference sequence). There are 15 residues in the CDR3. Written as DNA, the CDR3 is TGTGCCAGCAGCCCGACGGACAGGGGTGGTTCACCCCTCCACTTT. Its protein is CASSPTDRGGSPLHF. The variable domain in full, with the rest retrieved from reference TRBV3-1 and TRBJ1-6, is DTAVSQTPKYLVTQMGNDKSIKCEQNLGHDTMYWYKQDSKKFLKIMFSYNNKELIINETVPNRFSPKSPDKAHLNLHINSLELGDSAVYFCASSPTDRGGSPLHFGNGTRLTVT.

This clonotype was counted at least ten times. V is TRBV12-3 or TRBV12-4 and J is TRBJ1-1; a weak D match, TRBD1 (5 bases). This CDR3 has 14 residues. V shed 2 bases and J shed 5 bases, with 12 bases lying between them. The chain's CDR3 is CASSLQGWDTEAFF. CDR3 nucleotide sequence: TGTGCCAGCAGTTTACAGGGATGGGATACTGAAGCTTTCTTT.

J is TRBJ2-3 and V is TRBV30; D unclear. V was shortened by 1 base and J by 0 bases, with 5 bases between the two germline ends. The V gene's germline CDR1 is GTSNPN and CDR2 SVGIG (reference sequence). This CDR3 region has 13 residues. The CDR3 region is CAWSGGSTDTQYF. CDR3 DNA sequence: TGTGCCTGGAGTGGGGGTAGCACAGATACGCAGTATTTT.

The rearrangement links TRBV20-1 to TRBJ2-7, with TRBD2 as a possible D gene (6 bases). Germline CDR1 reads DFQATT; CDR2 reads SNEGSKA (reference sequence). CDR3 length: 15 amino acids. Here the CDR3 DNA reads TGCAGCGTCCCGGGGCGGGGCCACTTGATTTTCGAGCAGTACTTC. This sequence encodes CSVPGRGHLIFEQYF.

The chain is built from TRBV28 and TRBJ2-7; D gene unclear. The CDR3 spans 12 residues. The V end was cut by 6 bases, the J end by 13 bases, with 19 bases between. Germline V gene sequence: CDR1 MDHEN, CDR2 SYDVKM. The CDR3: CASSPNDGFRYF. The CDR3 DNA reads TGTGCCAGCAGCCCGAACGACGGCTTCAGATACTTC.

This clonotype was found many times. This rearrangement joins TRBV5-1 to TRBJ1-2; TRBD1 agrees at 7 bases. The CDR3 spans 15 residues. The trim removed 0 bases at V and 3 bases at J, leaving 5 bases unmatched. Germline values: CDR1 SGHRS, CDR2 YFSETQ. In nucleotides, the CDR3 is TGCGCCAGCAGCTTGGTGGCAGGGGGGGACTATGGCTACACCTTC. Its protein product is CASSLVAGGDYGYTF.

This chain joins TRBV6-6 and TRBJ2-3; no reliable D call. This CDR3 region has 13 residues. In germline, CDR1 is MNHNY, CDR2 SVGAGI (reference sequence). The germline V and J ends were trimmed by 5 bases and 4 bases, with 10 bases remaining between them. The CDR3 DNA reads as TGTGCCAGCAGTCCCCGGAGCGCAGATACGCAGTATTTT. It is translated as CASSPRSADTQYF.

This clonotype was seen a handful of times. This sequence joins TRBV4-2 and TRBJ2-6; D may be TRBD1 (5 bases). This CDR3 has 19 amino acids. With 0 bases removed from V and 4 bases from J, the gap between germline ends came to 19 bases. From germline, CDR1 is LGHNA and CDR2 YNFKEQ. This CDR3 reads CASSQDLAGPRRGANVLTF. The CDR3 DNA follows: TGTGCCAGCAGCCAAGATCTGGCAGGGCCCCGGAGAGGGGCCAACGTCCTGACTTTC.

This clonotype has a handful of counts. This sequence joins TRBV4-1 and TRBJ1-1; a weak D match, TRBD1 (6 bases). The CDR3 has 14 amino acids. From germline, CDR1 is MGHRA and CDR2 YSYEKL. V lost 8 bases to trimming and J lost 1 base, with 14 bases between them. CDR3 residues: CASGDPQGNTEAFF. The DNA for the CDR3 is TGCGCCAGCGGGGATCCACAGGGGAACACTGAAGCTTTCTTT.

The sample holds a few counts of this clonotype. The CDR3 here is CASSDGGRVETQYF. The CDR3 nucleotides read TGTGCCAGCAGCGACGGGGGGAGGGTGGAGACCCAGTACTTC. The rearrangement links TRBV12-3 or TRBV12-4 to TRBJ2-5, with TRBD2 matching over 7 bases. This CDR3 region has 14 residues. J was trimmed by 5 bases and V by 6 bases; bases with no gene match: 9.

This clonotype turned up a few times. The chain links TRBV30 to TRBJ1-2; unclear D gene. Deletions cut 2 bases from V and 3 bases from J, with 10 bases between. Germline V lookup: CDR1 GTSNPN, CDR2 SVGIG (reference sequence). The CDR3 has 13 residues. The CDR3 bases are TGTGCCTGGAGTCCCCGCCGGGACTATGGCTACACCTTC. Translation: CAWSPRRDYGYTF.

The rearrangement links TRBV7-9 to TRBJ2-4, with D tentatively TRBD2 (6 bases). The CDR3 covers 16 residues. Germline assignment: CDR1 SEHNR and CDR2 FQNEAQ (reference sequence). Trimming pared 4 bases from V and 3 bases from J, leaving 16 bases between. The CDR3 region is CASSSPSARDKNIQYF. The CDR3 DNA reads TGTGCCAGCAGCTCCCCCTCGGCGCGGGACAAAAACATTCAGTACTTC.

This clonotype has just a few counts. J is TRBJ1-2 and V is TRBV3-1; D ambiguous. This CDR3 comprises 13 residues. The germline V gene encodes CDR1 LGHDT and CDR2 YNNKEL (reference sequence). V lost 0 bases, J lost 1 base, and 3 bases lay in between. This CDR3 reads CASSQDHNYGYTF. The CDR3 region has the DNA TGTGCCAGCAGCCAAGACCATAACTATGGCTACACCTTC. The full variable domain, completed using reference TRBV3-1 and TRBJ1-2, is DTAVSQTPKYLVTQMGNDKSIKCEQNLGHDTMYWYKQDSKKFLKIMFSYNNKELIINETVPNRFSPKSPDKAHLNLHINSLELGDSAVYFCASSQDHNYGYTFGSGTRLTVV.

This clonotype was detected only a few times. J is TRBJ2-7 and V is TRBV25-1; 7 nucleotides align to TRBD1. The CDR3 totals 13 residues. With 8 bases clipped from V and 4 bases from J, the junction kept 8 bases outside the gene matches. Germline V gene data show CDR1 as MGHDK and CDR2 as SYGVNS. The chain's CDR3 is CASRRQGQYEQYF. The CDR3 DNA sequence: TGTGCCAGCCGCCGACAGGGTCAGTACGAGCAGTACTTC.

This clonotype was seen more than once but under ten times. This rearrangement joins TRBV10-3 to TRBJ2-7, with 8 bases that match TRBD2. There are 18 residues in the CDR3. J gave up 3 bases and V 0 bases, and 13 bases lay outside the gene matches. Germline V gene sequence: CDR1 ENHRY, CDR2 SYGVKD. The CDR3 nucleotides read TGTGCCATCAGTGAGTCTTTGGGTCTTAGCGGGGTGTTCTACGAGCAGTACTTC. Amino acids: CAISESLGLSGVFYEQYF.

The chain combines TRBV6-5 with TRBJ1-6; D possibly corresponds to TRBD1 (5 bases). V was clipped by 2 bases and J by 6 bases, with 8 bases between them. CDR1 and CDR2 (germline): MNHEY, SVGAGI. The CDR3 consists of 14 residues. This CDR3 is CASSYGGGNSPLHF. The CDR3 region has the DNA TGTGCCAGCAGTTACGGGGGGGGTAATTCACCCCTCCACTTT.

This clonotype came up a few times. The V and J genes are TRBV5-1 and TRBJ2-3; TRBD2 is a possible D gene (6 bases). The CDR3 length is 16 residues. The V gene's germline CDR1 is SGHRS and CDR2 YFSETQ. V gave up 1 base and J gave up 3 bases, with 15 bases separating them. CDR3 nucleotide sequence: TGCGCCAGCAGCTTGCTGGCGGGAATGGATACAGATACGCAGTATTTT. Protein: CASSLLAGMDTDTQYF.

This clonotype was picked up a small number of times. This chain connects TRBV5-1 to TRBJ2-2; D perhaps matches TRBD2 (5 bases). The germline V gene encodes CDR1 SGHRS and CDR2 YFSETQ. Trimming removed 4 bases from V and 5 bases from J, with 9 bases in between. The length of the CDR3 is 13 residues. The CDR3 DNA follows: TGCGCCAGCAGCCACCGACTAACCGGGGAGCTGTTTTTT. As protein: CASSHRLTGELFF.

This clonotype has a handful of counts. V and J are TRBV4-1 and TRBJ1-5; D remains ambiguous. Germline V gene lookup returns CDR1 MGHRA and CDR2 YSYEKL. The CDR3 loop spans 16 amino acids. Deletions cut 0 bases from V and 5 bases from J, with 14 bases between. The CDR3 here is CASSQDRGTAHQPQHF. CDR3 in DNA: TGCGCCAGCAGCCAAGATCGAGGAACAGCTCATCAGCCCCAGCATTTT.

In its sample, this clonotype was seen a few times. This CDR3 is CASSLRSYAAEKLFF. DNA for the CDR3: TGTGCCAGCAGCTTACGTAGTTACGCGGCTGAAAAACTGTTTTTT. The gene calls are TRBV11-2 and TRBJ1-4; D ambiguous. CDR1 and CDR2 (germline): SGHAT, FQNNGV. The CDR3 has 15 amino acids. Trimming left V 2 bases short and J 7 bases short, with 14 bases between. The whole variable domain, filled in from reference TRBV11-2 and TRBJ1-4, reads EAGVAQSPRYKIIEKRQSVAFWCNPISGHATLYWYQQILGQGPKLLIQFQNNGVVDDSQLPKDRFSAERLKGVDSTLKIQPAKLEDSAVYLCASSLRSYAAEKLFFGSGTQLSVL.